This T cell receptor beta chain was captured by sequencing in a study of blood T cells in healthy people across ages. For the second PCR, which ran for 7 to 11 cycles, a sample-barcoded 5' primer and a J-beta primer mix were used. TCRdb re-derived calls from the 5' RACE reads in MiXCR, one entry per CDR3 protein. The sample contains hundreds of thousands of distinct CDR3 sequences, 56% of which appear only once. On this clonotype: What it recognizes is unknown.

Regarding the study as a whole: Diversity estimates from one million T cells were considered underestimates.

V lost 5 bases and J lost 1, with 10 bases in between. CDR3 length equals 15 residues. CDR1 and CDR2 from the germline V gene are KGHDR and SFDVKD. The chain employs TRBV24-1 and TRBJ2-2, with D possibly TRBD1 on 6 matching bases. The sequence was obtained from a man aged 35-49 years in good health. Sample: blood. The CDR3 region is CATSVPTGNTGELFF. The CDR3 DNA is TGTGCCACCAGTGTGCCGACAGGGAACACCGGGGAGCTGTTTTTT.